This record covers a single T cell receptor (beta chain). The antigen remains unidentified. CDR1 and CDR2 from the germline V gene are KGHSH and LQKENI. The CDR3 has 15 amino acids. V lost 1 base, J lost 5 bases, and 7 bases stayed unmatched. Only in-frame clones appear in the TCRdb table, and some are missing; sequencing was by immunoSEQ multiplex PCR. The sample has some 200,000 clones, around 90% seen once; the top ten hold 3.6%. The source of the sample is a study of T cell responses to AZD1222 COVID-19 vaccine. Study-wide results and caveats: Possibly, clonal diversity was underestimated; donors were largely white British and included more females. Spike-specific TCRs gained breadth and depth after people received two AZD1222 doses. Sampling that yielded the repertoires occurred only after the peak T cell response.

V usage is TRBV18 and J usage is TRBJ2-7, with TRBD2 matching over 8 bases. The TCR originated in an adult who received the MenACWY meningococcal vaccine as a control. This specimen consisted of peripheral blood, obtained 28 days after the second dose of the MenACWY control vaccine. CDR3 sequence reads: CASSPLSGGPNEQYF. CDR3 DNA: TGTGCCAGCTCACCACTATCGGGAGGGCCCAACGAGCAGTACTTC.